This T cell receptor (beta chain) was observed in a study of cytomegalovirus exposure and HLA in healthy donors. PCR involved 60 Vbeta and 13 Jbeta primers. TCRdb's copy holds only in-frame clones and misses some; the assay was immunoSEQ multiplex PCR. The data show under 150,000 clones, around 77% seen once. Remarks on this clone: Its specificity is unknown.

The CDR3 spans 16 residues. Germline assignment: CDR1 LGHNT and CDR2 FRNRAP. J lost 4 bases, V lost 5 bases, and 11 bases had no gene match. Whole-study findings and limits: It has been reported that TCR beta sequences accurately predicted the HLA-A and HLA-B alleles of most subjects. In presence/absence analyses, roughly uniform sequencing depth across donors was assumed. V- and J-gene trimming in TCR beta was tied to a missense DCLRE1C variant by an analysis performed later. Later, TCR association rates were found to vary by HLA locus, highest for DRB1 and lowest for HLA-C.

The sample comprised PBMCs. This TCR derives from a woman aged 45-59 years in good health and CMV-seronegative. This sequence joins TRBV12-5 and TRBJ2-3, with 8 bases matching TRBD2. In DNA, the CDR3 is TGTGCTAGTGGTATGGGACTAGAAGGGCTTGCAGATACGCAGTATTTT. Translated, it gives CASGMGLEGLADTQYF.